This TCR beta chain emerged from a study of shared clonotypes between healthy human individuals. The CDR3 has 17 residues. From germline, CDR1 is LNHDA and CDR2 SQIVND (reference sequence). The V and J ends lost 5 bases and 0 bases, in that order; junction bases with no gene match: 4. TCRdb's copy holds only in-frame clones and misses some; the assay was immunoSEQ multiplex PCR. The table includes approximately 500,000 clones, 81% detected once. The sample was PBMCs. The chain employs TRBV19 and TRBJ2-6, with 10 bases aligning to TRBD2. The sequence was collected from a woman aged 40 to 50 in good health. Some clones in this sample may be carry-over from other donors' samples. CDR3 protein: CASSLSSGSSGANVLTF. In nucleotides, the CDR3 is TGTGCCAGTAGTTTGTCTAGCGGGAGCTCTGGGGCCAACGTCCTGACTTTC.